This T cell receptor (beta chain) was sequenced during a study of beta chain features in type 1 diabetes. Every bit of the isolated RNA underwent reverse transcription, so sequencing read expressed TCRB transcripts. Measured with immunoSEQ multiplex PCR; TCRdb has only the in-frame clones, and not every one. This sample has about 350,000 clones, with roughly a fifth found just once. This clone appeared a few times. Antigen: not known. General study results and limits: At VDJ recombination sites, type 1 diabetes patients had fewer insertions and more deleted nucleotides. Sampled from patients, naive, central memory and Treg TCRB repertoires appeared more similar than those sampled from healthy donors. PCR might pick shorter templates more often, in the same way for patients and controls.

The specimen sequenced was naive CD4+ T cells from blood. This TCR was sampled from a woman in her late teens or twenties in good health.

As DNA, the CDR3 is TGTGCCAGCAGTGAAGGGGGACAGCCCAGGGGGCAGTACTTC. Encoded protein: CASSEGGQPRGQYF. This rearrangement joins TRBV25-1 to TRBJ2-7; TRBD1 agrees at 7 bases. CDR3 length: 14 amino acids. CDR1 is MGHDK and CDR2 is SYGVNS in the germline V gene. Trimming cost V 2 bases and J 9 bases; bases outside gene matches: 10.